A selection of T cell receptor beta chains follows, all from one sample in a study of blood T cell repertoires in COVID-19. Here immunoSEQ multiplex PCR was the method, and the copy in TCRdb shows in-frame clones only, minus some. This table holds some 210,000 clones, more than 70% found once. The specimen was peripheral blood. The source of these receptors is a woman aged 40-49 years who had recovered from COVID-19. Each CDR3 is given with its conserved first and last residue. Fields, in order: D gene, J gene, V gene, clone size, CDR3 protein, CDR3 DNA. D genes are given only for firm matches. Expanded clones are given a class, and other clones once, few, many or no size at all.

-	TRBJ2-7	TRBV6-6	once	CASSQPRAEQYF	TGTGCCAGCAGCCAACCACGAGCGGAGCAGTACTTC
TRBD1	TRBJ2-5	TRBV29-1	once	CSVDNRDRDGLGETQYF	TGCAGCGTTGACAACCGGGACAGGGATGGGCTAGGGGAGACCCAGTACTTC
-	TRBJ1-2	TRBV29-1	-	CSVELQGYHGYTF	TGCAGCGTTGAGCTCCAGGGGTATCATGGCTACACCTTC
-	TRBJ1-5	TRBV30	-	CAWGGGGQPQHF	TGTGCCTGGGGCGGGGGAGGTCAGCCCCAGCATTTT
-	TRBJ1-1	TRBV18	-	CASSQDRVNTEAFF	TGTGCCAGCTCACAAGACAGAGTGAACACTGAAGCTTTCTTT
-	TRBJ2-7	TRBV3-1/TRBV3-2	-	CASSQDHMNEQYF	TGTGCCAGCAGCCAAGATCACATGAACGAGCAGTACTTC
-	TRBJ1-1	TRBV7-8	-	CASCSRPVSNTEAFF	TGTGCCAGCTGCTCGCGGCCAGTATCGAACACTGAAGCTTTCTTT
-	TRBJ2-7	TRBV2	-	CASRRGGYEQYF	TGTGCCAGCAGGAGGGGAGGATACGAGCAGTACTTC
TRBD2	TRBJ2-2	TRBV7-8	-	CASSFRREREDQGTGELFF	TGTGCCAGCAGCTTCCGCCGGGAGCGGGAGGATCAAGGAACCGGGGAGCTGTTTTTT
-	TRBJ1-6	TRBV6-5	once	CASTGGSSYNSPLHF	TGTGCCAGCACGGGGGGAAGCTCCTATAATTCACCCCTCCACTTT
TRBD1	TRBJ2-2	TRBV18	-	CASSPSEGARTGELFF	TGTGCCAGCTCACCCTCAGAGGGGGCAAGGACCGGGGAGCTGTTTTTT
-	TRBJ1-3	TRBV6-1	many	CASSEGSTGNTIYF	TGTGCCAGCAGTGAGGGCAGTACTGGAAACACCATATATTTT
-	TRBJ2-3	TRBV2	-	CASSDGLGGTDTQYF	TGTGCCAGCAGTGATGGCCTAGGAGGCACAGATACGCAGTATTTT
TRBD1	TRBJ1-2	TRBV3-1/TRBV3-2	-	CASSTQGGHYGYTF	TGTGCCAGCAGCACCCAGGGGGGCCACTATGGCTACACCTTC
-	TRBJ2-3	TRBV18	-	CASSPMQGKNTQYF	TGTGCCAGCTCACCAATGCAGGGGAAAAATACGCAGTATTTT
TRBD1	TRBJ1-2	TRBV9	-	CASSPRTGGINYGYTF	TGTGCCAGCAGCCCCCGGACAGGGGGAATTAACTATGGCTACACCTTC
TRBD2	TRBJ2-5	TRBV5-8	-	CASSRLTSAAQETQYF	TGTGCCAGCAGCCGACTCACTAGCGCAGCCCAAGAGACCCAGTACTTC
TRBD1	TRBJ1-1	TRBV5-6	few	CASSLGAQGVTHSEAFF	TGTGCCAGCAGCTTGGGGGCACAGGGGGTGACCCATAGTGAAGCTTTCTTT
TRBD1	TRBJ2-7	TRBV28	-	CASSGQGPFGEQYF	TGTGCCAGTTCGGGACAGGGGCCGTTCGGAGAGCAGTACTTC
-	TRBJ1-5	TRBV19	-	CASSMGSQPQHF	TGTGCCAGTAGTATGGGCAGCCAGCCCCAGCATTTT
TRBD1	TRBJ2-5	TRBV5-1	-	CASTGGQGAGETQYF	TGCGCCAGCACGGGGGGACAGGGGGCCGGTGAGACCCAGTACTTC
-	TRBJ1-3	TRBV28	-	CASSWQGSSGNTIYF	TGTGCCAGCAGTTGGCAGGGATCCTCTGGAAACACCATATATTTT
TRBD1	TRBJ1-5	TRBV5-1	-	CASSLGPQGDQPQHF	TGCGCCAGCAGCTTGGGACCACAGGGGGACCAGCCCCAGCATTTT
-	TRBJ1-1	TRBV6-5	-	CASSYAMGAANTEAFF	TGTGCCAGCAGTTATGCTATGGGGGCCGCGAACACTGAAGCTTTCTTT
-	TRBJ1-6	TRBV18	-	CASSPAVQNSPLHF	TGTGCCAGCTCACCTGCGGTGCAGAATTCACCCCTCCACTTT
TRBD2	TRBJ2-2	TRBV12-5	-	CASGSNAGTSGRANTGELFF	TGTGCTAGTGGCTCAAACGCAGGGACTAGCGGGAGGGCGAACACCGGGGAGCTGTTTTTT
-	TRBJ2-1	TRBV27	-	CASSSGLAGVRNEQFF	TGTGCCAGCAGTTCGGGTCTGGCGGGCGTTAGGAATGAGCAGTTCTTC
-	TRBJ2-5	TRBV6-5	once	CASSYRGLGGRETQYF	TGTGCCAGCAGTTACAGAGGTTTGGGGGGGCGGGAGACCCAGTACTTC
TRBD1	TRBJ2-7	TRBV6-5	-	CASRRDRASYEQYF	TGTGCCAGCAGGCGGGACAGGGCCTCCTACGAGCAGTACTTC
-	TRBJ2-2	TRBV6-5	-	CASRTGAGELFF	TGTGCCAGCAGAACAGGTGCCGGGGAGCTGTTTTTT
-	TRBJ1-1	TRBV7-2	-	CASSLEQVEAFF	TGTGCCAGCAGCTTAGAGCAGGTCGAAGCCTTCTTT
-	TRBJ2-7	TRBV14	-	CASSPLRGLYEQYF	TGTGCCAGCAGCCCCCTAAGGGGCCTCTACGAGCAGTACTTC
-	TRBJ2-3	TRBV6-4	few	CASSREAADTQYF	TGTGCCAGCAGTCGAGAGGCTGCCGATACGCAGTATTTT
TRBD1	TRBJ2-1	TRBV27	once	CASSNSPRGHNEQFF	TGTGCCAGCAGTAATTCCCCGAGGGGGCACAATGAGCAGTTCTTC
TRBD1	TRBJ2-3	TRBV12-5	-	CASGSNRGTDTQYF	TGTGCTAGTGGTTCTAACAGGGGAACAGATACGCAGTATTTT
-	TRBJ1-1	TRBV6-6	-	CASSYPNSEAFF	TGTGCCAGCAGTTACCCAAACTCTGAAGCTTTCTTT
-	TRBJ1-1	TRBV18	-	CASSLGQTNTEAFF	TGTGCCAGCTCACTAGGACAGACGAACACTGAAGCTTTCTTT
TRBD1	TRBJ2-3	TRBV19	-	CASSKERTGGIDTQYF	TGTGCCAGTAGTAAAGAAAGGACAGGGGGGATAGATACGCAGTATTTT
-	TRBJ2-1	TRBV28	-	CASSLGGTHKNNEQFF	TGTGCCAGCAGTTTAGGCGGAACACACAAGAACAATGAGCAGTTCTTC
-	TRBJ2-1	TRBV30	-	CGLVMFNEQFF	TGTGGCCTAGTAATGTTTAATGAGCAGTTCTTC
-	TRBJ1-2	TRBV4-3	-	CASSQDHGGVPFYGYTF	TGCGCCAGCAGCCAAGACCACGGGGGGGTACCTTTCTATGGCTACACCTTC
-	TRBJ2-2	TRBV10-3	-	CAISDRLGGRRTTGELFF	TGTGCCATCAGTGATCGTTTGGGGGGGCGCAGAACCACCGGGGAGCTGTTTTTT